What follows is one T cell receptor beta chain and its context. From blood CD8+ and CD4+ T cells, the TCR beta chain was sequenced. As controls, healthy donors matched for age and sex were used. Negative isolation was applied to CD8+ and CD4+ T cells, and FACS enrichment was applied to TEMRA cells. cDNA came from about 0.5 to 1 ug RNA primed by random hexamers. Amplification of TCR beta CDR3 by immunoSEQ multiplex PCR spanned 54 Vbeta and 13 Jbeta. TCRdb re-called the immunoSEQ multiplex PCR reads with MiXCR, one entry per CDR3 protein. This repertoire shows about 120,000 distinct CDR3 sequences, around 95% found once; its top ten account for about 0.089%. This entry belongs to a study of CD8 T cells in Susac syndrome. The CDR3 runs to 12 residues. V shed 6 bases, J shed 4 bases, and the junction held 3 bases outside the gene matches. CDR1 is MNHEY and CDR2 is SVGEGT in the germline V gene.

This TCR derives from a human donor in good health. V and J are TRBV6-2 or TRBV6-3 and TRBJ2-7, with 7 nucleotides matching TRBD1. The sample consisted of CD4+ T cells from PBMCs. As DNA, the CDR3 is TGTGCCAGCAGCAGACAGGGATACGAGCAGTACTTC. It encodes CASSRQGYEQYF.